This TCR beta chain was identified in a study of shared clonotypes between healthy human individuals. The quantity of DNA used in unsorted PBMC replicate PCRs was roughly 320 ng, corresponding to 30,000 to 35,000 T cell genomes. The team ran DNA from unsorted PBMCs on ten immunoSEQ deep assay plates for sequencing. Measured with immunoSEQ multiplex PCR; TCRdb has only the in-frame clones, and not every one. The sample includes 450,000 to 600,000 clones, 79% of them seen just once. A single count supports this clone. The germline V gene encodes CDR1 SGHNT and CDR2 YYREEE (reference sequence). The CDR3 has 14 amino acids. Trimming cost V 4 bases and J 3 bases; bases outside gene matches: 4.

This rearrangement joins TRBV5-4 to TRBJ2-1; 7 nucleotides line up with TRBD2. Sequenced: PBMCs. This TCR was recovered from a woman between 40 and 55 years old in good health. Some clones in this sample may be carry-over from other donors' samples. The CDR3 sequence is CASSTRDYYNEQFF. The CDR3 coding sequence is TGTGCCAGCAGCACCCGGGACTACTACAATGAGCAGTTCTTC.